The following is a T cell receptor beta chain sequence with its context. Its antigen is still unknown. At the DNA level, this CDR3 is encoded by other sequences in the same sample as well. Treatment: about 20 received Ad26.COV2.S at low or high dose, single or two shots; 5 received placebo; per-sample allocation not given. On day 63 after the first injection, vaccine and placebo recipients gave samples. The repertoire was sequenced with immunoSEQ multiplex PCR; TCRdb's copy has only in-frame clones and lacks some. The table shows 300,000 to 400,000 clones, with about 88% occurring only once. This sample was included in a study of Ad26.COV2.S vaccination and SARS-CoV-2 variants. Study at large: Administration of Ad26.COV2.S was intramuscular, either once or twice 56 days apart.

The CDR3 extends over 14 amino acids. V gave up 3 bases and J gave up 0 bases, with 8 bases separating them. Germline V CDR1 and CDR2: LNHDA, SQIVND (reference sequence). Study-level results: Reportedly, after vaccination the spike-specific CD8+ and CD4+ T cell responses displayed substantial breadth.

This TCR was recovered from a person between 18 and 59 years old who received the Ad26.COV2.S COVID-19 vaccine or a placebo. V usage is TRBV19 and J usage is TRBJ1-1, with a tentative D call TRBD1 (6 bases). Sequenced material: peripheral blood, taken in a trial of Ad26.COV2.S vaccine versus placebo. The CDR3 spells CASSITGLNTEAFF. The CDR3 bases are TGTGCCAGTAGTATCACAGGGCTGAACACTGAAGCTTTCTTT. Using reference TRBV19 and TRBJ1-1 for the parts outside the CDR3, the full variable domain is DGGITQSPKYLFRKEGQNVTLSCEQNLNHDAMYWYRQDPGQGLRLIYYSQIVNDFQKGDIAEGYSVSREKKESFPLTVTSAQKNPTAFYLCASSITGLNTEAFFGQGTRLTVV.